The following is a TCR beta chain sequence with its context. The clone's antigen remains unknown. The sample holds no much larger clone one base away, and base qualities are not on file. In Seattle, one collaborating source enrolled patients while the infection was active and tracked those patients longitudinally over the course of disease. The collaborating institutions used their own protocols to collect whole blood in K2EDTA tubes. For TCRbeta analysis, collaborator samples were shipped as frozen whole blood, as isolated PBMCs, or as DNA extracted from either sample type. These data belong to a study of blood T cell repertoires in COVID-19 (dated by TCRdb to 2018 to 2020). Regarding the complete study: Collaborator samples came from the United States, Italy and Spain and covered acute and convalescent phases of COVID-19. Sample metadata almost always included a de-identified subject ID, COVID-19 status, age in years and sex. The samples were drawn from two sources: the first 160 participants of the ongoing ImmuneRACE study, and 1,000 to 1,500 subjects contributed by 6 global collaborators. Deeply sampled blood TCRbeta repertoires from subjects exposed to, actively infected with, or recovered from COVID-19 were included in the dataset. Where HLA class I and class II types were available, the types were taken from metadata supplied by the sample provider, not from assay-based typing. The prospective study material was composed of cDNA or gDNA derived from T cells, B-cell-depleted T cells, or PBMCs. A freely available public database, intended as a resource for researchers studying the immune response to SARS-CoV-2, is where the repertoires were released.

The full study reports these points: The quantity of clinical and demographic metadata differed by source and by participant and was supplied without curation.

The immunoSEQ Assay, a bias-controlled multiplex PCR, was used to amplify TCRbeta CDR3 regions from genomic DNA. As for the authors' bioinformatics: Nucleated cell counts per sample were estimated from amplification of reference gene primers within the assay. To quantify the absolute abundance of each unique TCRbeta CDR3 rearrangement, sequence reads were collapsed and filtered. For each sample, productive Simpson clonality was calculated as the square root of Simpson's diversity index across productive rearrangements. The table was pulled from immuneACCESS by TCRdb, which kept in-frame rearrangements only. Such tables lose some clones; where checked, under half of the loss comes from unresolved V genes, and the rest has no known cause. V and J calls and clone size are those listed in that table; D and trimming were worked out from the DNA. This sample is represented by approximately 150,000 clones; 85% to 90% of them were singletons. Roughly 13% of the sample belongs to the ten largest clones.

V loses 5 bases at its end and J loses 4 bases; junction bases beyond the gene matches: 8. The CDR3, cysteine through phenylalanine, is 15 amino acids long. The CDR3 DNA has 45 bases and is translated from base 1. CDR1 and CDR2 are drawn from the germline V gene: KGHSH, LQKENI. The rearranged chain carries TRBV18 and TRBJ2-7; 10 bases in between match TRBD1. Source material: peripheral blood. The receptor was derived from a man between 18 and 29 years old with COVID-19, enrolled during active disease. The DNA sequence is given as TGTGCCAGCTCAGAGATGGACAGGGGGACATACGAGCAGTACTTC. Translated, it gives CASSEMDRGTYEQYF.